This T cell receptor (beta chain) was documented in a study of blood T cell repertoires in COVID-19. Whole-study context: Donors in the United States, Italy and Spain gave samples during acute or convalescent COVID-19.

Clones were read by immunoSEQ multiplex PCR, and TCRdb kept only the in-frame ones, dropping some. This table has hundreds of thousands of clones, roughly 89% appearing once. The specimen was PBMCs or T cells enriched from blood (not recorded which). This clonotype was obtained from a man aged 55 to 70 who had recovered from COVID-19.

The CDR3 loop reads CASSLSRGPGGELFF. For the CDR3, the DNA is TGTGCCAGCAGCTTAAGTAGGGGGCCAGGCGGGGAGCTGTTTTTT. The chain joins TRBV11-3 to TRBJ2-2; TRBD1 aligns across 7 bases. CDR3 length: 15 residues. V gave up 2 bases and J gave up 7 bases; unmatched junction bases: 7. Germline CDR1 reads SGHNT; CDR2 reads YENEEA.